The source of this TCR beta chain is a study of blood T cell repertoires in COVID-19. Study background: Italy, Spain and the United States were the sources of the convalescent and acute COVID-19 samples. The analysed material was cDNA or gDNA that came from T cells, B-cell-depleted T cells, or PBMCs.

Trimming removed 2 bases at V and 5 bases at J, with 16 bases between. The germline gives CDR1 SNHLY, CDR2 FYNNEI. This CDR3 comprises 15 residues. Authors' processing steps: Reference gene primer amplification in the assay estimated nucleated cell counts. The method was immunoSEQ multiplex PCR; TCRdb's version includes in-frame clones alone and lacks a portion of them. Clone size and the V and J calls come from that table; the DNA yielded D and trimming. The table has roughly 87,000 clones, roughly 89% seen once. This clonotype originated in a woman over 75 with active COVID-19. The sequenced sample consisted of peripheral blood. The chain is built from TRBV2 and TRBJ2-7; D is ambiguous. The CDR3 spells CASSEISGSLNEQYF. Written as DNA, the CDR3 is TGTGCCAGCAGTGAAATTTCCGGGTCCTTGAACGAGCAGTACTTC.